The clone carrying this TCR beta chain has a handful of counts. Antigen unknown. The sample originates from a study of vaccination effects on CD4 cells after COVID-19. In the ViraFEST assay, antigen-specific CD4+ clonotypes were identified by expansion after peptide-pool stimulation. CD4+ T cells were isolated after about eleven days of culture. BNT162b2 vaccine or mRNA-1273 vaccine was given to participants in two doses. Germline CDR1 is SNHLY and CDR2 is FYNNEI. J was trimmed by 5 bases and V by 5 bases; bases with no gene match: 3. The CDR3 length is 14 residues. TCRdb's table, derived via immunoSEQ multiplex PCR, lists solely in-frame clones and lacks some. Of over 50,000 clones in the sample, around 78% are singletons; the top ten hold 0.95% to 1.5%.

Source: CD4+ T cells from PBMCs cultured with HCoV-229E spike peptides, taken after COVID-19 vaccination. V gene TRBV2 combines with J gene TRBJ2-2; 9 nucleotides line up with TRBD1. The receptor's source is a human donor who received a COVID-19 vaccine. The CDR3 DNA reads TGTGCCAGCAGTCGGGACAGGGAAACCGGGGAGCTGTTTTTT. Protein: CASSRDRETGELFF. The variable domain in full, with the rest retrieved from reference TRBV2 and TRBJ2-2, is EPEVTQTPSHQVTQMGQEVILRCVPISNHLYFYWYRQILGQKVEFLVSFYNNEISEKSEIFDDQFSVERPDGSNFTLKIRSTKLEDSAMYFCASSRDRETGELFFGEGSRLTVL.